The 14 T cell receptor beta chains below all came from one sample that was sequenced in a study of T cell repertoires in cytomegalovirus infection. TCRdb called the reads again in MiXCR, with one record for every CDR3 protein. The sample lists around 330,000 distinct CDR3 sequences; 17% were seen once. Sequencing was performed on PBMCs. These receptors all come from a human donor in good health (CMV status not recorded). Some clones in this sample may be carry-over from other donors' samples.

The gene calls are TRBV29-1 and TRBJ2-5; D is perhaps TRBD1 (6 bases). The germline gives CDR1 SQVTM, CDR2 ANQGSEA. The CDR3 totals 13 residues. Trimming cost V 6 bases and J 3 bases, with 14 bases left between them. The CDR3 reads CSVDRDNKETQYF. CDR3 bases: TGCAGCGTAGACCGGGACAACAAAGAGACCCAGTACTTC. Looking up the rest from reference TRBV29-1 and TRBJ2-5 gives the full variable domain: SAVISQKPSRDICQRGTSLTIQCQVDSQVTMMFWYRQQPGQSLTLIATANQGSEATYESGFVIDKFPISRPNLTFSTLTVSNMSPEDSSIYLCSVDRDNKETQYFGPGTRLLVL.

Written as DNA, the CDR3 is TGTGCCAGCAGTGGTCTCGGGACTAGCGGAGATACGCAGTATTTT. Protein sequence: CASSGLGTSGDTQYF. The rearrangement joins TRBV2 to TRBJ2-3; TRBD2 matches at 11 bases. CDR3 length: 15 residues. The V segment lost 4 bases and the J segment 5 bases; nucleotides outside the gene matches: 5. Germline V lookup: CDR1 SNHLY, CDR2 FYNNEI.

V usage is TRBV20-1 and J usage is TRBJ2-5, with 14 positions matching TRBD2. Trimming cost V 1 base and J 5 bases; bases outside gene matches: 12. Germline V gene data show CDR1 as DFQATT and CDR2 as SNEGSKA (reference sequence). This CDR3 is built from 18 residues. The CDR3 region is CSARGSGTSGGFWETQYF. In DNA form, the CDR3 reads TGCAGTGCTAGAGGATCCGGGACTAGCGGGGGATTTTGGGAGACCCAGTACTTC.

The chain couples TRBV28 to TRBJ1-6, with 7 bases identical to TRBD1. The germline V gene has CDR1 MDHEN and CDR2 SYDVKM. This CDR3 contains 17 residues. The J segment lost 2 bases and the V segment lost 6 bases, leaving 10 bases of the junction unmatched. The CDR3 is CASSRGGRGTYNSPLHF. The DNA for the CDR3 is TGTGCCAGCAGCCGCGGAGGCAGGGGGACCTATAATTCACCCCTCCACTTT. The entire variable domain, with the rest obtained from reference TRBV28 and TRBJ1-6, is as follows: DVKVTQSSRYLVKRTGEKVFLECVQDMDHENMFWYRQDPGLGLRLIYFSYDVKMKEKGDIPEGYSVSREKKERFSLILESASTNQTSMYLCASSRGGRGTYNSPLHFGNGTRLTVT.

This clonotype turned up a few times. This rearrangement joins TRBV3-1 to TRBJ2-5, with D hard to call. V lost 0 bases and J 7 bases, leaving 18 bases between the germline ends. The length of the CDR3 is 16 residues. Germline V gene lookup returns CDR1 LGHDT and CDR2 YNNKEL (reference sequence). CDR3 DNA sequence: TGTGCCAGCAGCCAAGATCGCCTAGGTCTGAGGATGACCCAGTACTTC. This codes for CASSQDRLGLRMTQYF.

The chain carries TRBV7-9 and TRBJ2-7; D call uncertain. This CDR3 has 15 amino acids. V was cut by 2 bases and J by 0 bases, with 11 bases left in between. Germline CDR1 SEHNR, CDR2 FQNEAQ (reference sequence). CDR3 residues: CASSLLGALSYEQYF. CDR3 bases: TGTGCCAGCAGCTTACTTGGCGCACTCTCCTACGAGCAGTACTTC.

The chain joins TRBV12-3 or TRBV12-4 to TRBJ2-1, with 10 positions matching TRBD1. Trimming cost V 2 bases and J 7 bases; bases outside gene matches: 20. The CDR3 is 20 amino acids. The CDR3 is CASSLISRFGGQGSRNEQFF. The CDR3 DNA reads TGTGCCAGCAGTTTAATATCTCGGTTTGGGGGACAGGGGTCTCGGAATGAGCAGTTCTTC.

This chain joins TRBV4-1 and TRBJ2-1, with D tentatively TRBD2 (5 bases). This CDR3 region has 14 residues. The V end lost 6 bases, the J end lost 9 bases, and 18 bases lay between the germline ends. Germline V CDR1 and CDR2: MGHRA, YSYEKL. In DNA form, the CDR3 reads TGCGCCAGCAGTCCCCCCGAGCGGATCAGTGAGCAGTTCTTC. Translated, it gives CASSPPERISEQFF.

This clonotype came up a few times. The chain combines TRBV29-1 with TRBJ2-1; D might be TRBD1 or TRBD2, each matching 5 bases. The CDR3 spans 15 residues. The V gene lost 4 bases and the J gene lost 0 bases, with 13 bases spanning the gap. Looked up from germline, CDR1 is SQVTM and CDR2 is ANQGSEA. The CDR3 coding sequence is TGCAGCGTTGGGACTGACAGTCTCTCCTACAATGAGCAGTTCTTC. Protein sequence: CSVGTDSLSYNEQFF.

For this clonotype: Just one base apart from a much larger clone, this may be a read error. The V and J genes are TRBV27 and TRBJ2-3, with 11 bases lining up with TRBD2. J gave up 2 bases and V 6 bases, and 4 bases lay outside the gene matches. Looked up from germline, CDR1 is MNHEY and CDR2 is SMNVEV (reference sequence). This CDR3 contains 15 residues. The CDR3 loop is CASSGTSGNTDTQYF. Written as DNA, the CDR3 is TGTGCCAGCAGCGGGACTAGCGGAAACACAGATACGCAGTATTTT.

This clonotype occurred a few times. The chain has TRBV4-1 and TRBJ1-1, with D unresolved. V shed 4 bases and J shed 1 base, with 13 bases lying between them. The CDR3 contains 15 residues. Germline loops: CDR1 MGHRA, CDR2 YSYEKL. CDR3 in amino acids: CASSLNHNKNTEAFF. The CDR3 DNA reads TGCGCCAGCAGCCTAAATCATAACAAGAACACTGAAGCTTTCTTT.

V and J are TRBV6-6 and TRBJ2-5, with 12 bases that match TRBD2. V dropped 4 bases and J dropped 5; count of bases not matched to a gene: 5. Germline CDR1 and CDR2: MNHNY and SVGAGI (reference sequence). This CDR3 spans 15 amino acids. CDR3 amino acids: CASSLPGTSGETQYF. The CDR3, as DNA: TGTGCCAGCAGTTTACCCGGGACTAGCGGGGAGACCCAGTACTTC.

A word on this clonotype: Mismatch with germline at one junction end may stem from a read error. The V gene is TRBV5-5, the J gene TRBJ2-1; D is unresolved. This CDR3 spans 13 amino acids. Germline V gene data show CDR1 as SGHKS and CDR2 as YYEKEE (reference sequence). CDR3 residues: CASSPLQDNGQFF. The CDR3 DNA sequence: TGTGCCAGCAGCCCCCTTCAAGATAATGGGCAGTTCTTC.

This clonotype turned up a few times. The chain uses TRBV6-5 and TRBJ1-2; 10 bases align to TRBD1. The CDR3 runs to 15 residues. The trim removed 2 bases at V and 6 bases at J, leaving 6 bases unmatched. The V gene's germline CDR1 is MNHEY and CDR2 SVGAGI. CDR3: CASSYVTGGLNGYTF. CDR3 DNA: TGTGCCAGCAGTTACGTGACAGGGGGCTTAAATGGCTACACCTTC.